A single sample is the source of the 22 T cell receptor beta chains below, sequenced in a study of T cell repertoires in cytomegalovirus infection. TCRdb ran MiXCR on the reads and lists one entry per CDR3 protein. The data show over 300,000 distinct CDR3 sequences, roughly 16% seen once. The sample consisted of PBMCs. The receptors were sampled from a human donor in good health (CMV status not recorded). Some clones in this sample may be carry-over from other donors' samples.

This clonotype was observed at least ten times. The chain couples TRBV7-8 to TRBJ1-6; perhaps TRBD1 as D (5 bases). Germline V gene sequence: CDR1 SGHVS, CDR2 FQNEAQ. V was cut by 0 bases and J by 6 bases, with 12 bases left in between. This CDR3 is 16 amino acids long. CDR3 in amino acids: CASSLAPDSPNSPLHF. Written as DNA, the CDR3 is TGTGCCAGCAGCTTAGCCCCCGACAGTCCTAATTCACCCCTCCACTTT.

The chain links TRBV6-6 to TRBJ2-3; no definite D call. V was trimmed by 0 bases and J by 5 bases, leaving 9 bases between them. Looked up from germline, CDR1 is MNHNY and CDR2 is SVGAGI (reference sequence). CDR3 size: 14 residues. The DNA for the CDR3 is TGTGCCAGCAGTTACTCAGACCCCGGAGATACGCAGTATTTT. Its protein is CASSYSDPGDTQYF.

This clonotype was seen ten or more times. The chain combines TRBV7-8 with TRBJ2-2; no reliable D call. V shed 2 bases and J shed 0 bases, with 10 bases lying between them. The CDR3 covers 16 residues. The V gene's germline CDR1 is SGHVS and CDR2 FQNEAQ. This CDR3 reads CASSLQYGPNTGELFF. CDR3 nucleotides: TGTGCCAGCAGCTTACAATACGGTCCGAACACCGGGGAGCTGTTTTTT.

The chain recombines TRBV20-1 with TRBJ1-5, with D uncertain. Germline V gene sequence: CDR1 DFQATT, CDR2 SNEGSKA (reference sequence). V lost 1 base and J lost 7, with 20 bases in between. This CDR3 spans 16 amino acids. The CDR3 coding sequence is TGCAGTGCTAGAGGGAGGAGGATTTTGAGTGGGCAGCCCCAGCATTTT. This translates into CSARGRRILSGQPQHF.

This clonotype was counted many times. The chain couples TRBV7-8 to TRBJ1-3; no definite D call. Germline lookup yields CDR1 SGHVS and CDR2 FQNEAQ. V shed 5 bases and J shed 4 bases, with 9 bases lying between them. The CDR3 length is 13 residues. The chain's CDR3 is CASSISGGNTIYF. The DNA for the CDR3 is TGTGCCAGCAGCATAAGCGGAGGAAACACCATATATTTT.

This clonotype was found a few times. This rearrangement joins TRBV15 to TRBJ2-3, with a possible D match to TRBD1 (5 bases). Germline lookup yields CDR1 LNHNV and CDR2 YYDKDF (reference sequence). This CDR3 has 15 amino acids. Trimming cost V 0 bases and J 4 bases, with 11 bases left between them. CDR3 DNA: TGTGCCACCAGCAGAGATCGCCAGGGTCCAGATACGCAGTATTTT. Its protein is CATSRDRQGPDTQYF. The whole variable domain, filled in from reference TRBV15 and TRBJ2-3, reads DAMVIQNPRYQVTQFGKPVTLSCSQTLNHNVMYWYQQKSSQAPKLLFHYYDKDFNNEADTPDNFQSRRPNTSFCFLDIRSPGLGDTAMYLCATSRDRQGPDTQYFGPGTRLTVL.

This clonotype has ten or more counts. The chain couples TRBV10-3 to TRBJ2-7; unclear D gene. The CDR3 loop spans 12 amino acids. Trimming cost V 0 bases and J 2 bases, with 2 bases left between them. The V gene's germline CDR1 is ENHRY and CDR2 SYGVKD. The CDR3 loop reads CAISESAYEQYF. The CDR3 coding sequence is TGTGCCATCAGTGAGTCTGCCTACGAGCAGTACTTC.

This clonotype was picked up many times. In nucleotides, the CDR3 is TGTGCCAGCAGCTTAACCACAACTAATGAAAAACTGTTTTTT. This codes for CASSLTTTNEKLFF. The chain combines TRBV7-8 with TRBJ1-4; D unclear. Germline V gives CDR1 SGHVS, CDR2 FQNEAQ. The CDR3 is 14 residues long. V lost 2 bases to trimming and J lost 0 bases, with 4 bases between them.

This clonotype was counted a single time. This chain connects TRBV12-5 to TRBJ2-7, with D unclear. This CDR3 is 14 amino acids long. V lost 1 base and J lost 3, with 10 bases in between. CDR1 is LGHNT, CDR2 FRNRAP, per germline. The CDR3 region has the DNA TGTGCTAGTGGTTTGGACACCAACAACTACGAGCAGTACTTC. It codes for CASGLDTNNYEQYF.

This clonotype showed up just a few times. The chain carries TRBV3-1 and TRBJ2-3; 7 nucleotides line up with TRBD1. The germline CDR1 and CDR2 sequences are LGHDT and YNNKEL (reference sequence). The CDR3 runs 15 residues. V lost 0 bases and J lost 1; bases outside the gene matches: 1. The CDR3 nucleotides read TGTGCCAGCAGCCAAGAAGGGGGCCGCACAGATACGCAGTATTTT. It yields the protein CASSQEGGRTDTQYF.

Many counts were recorded for this clonotype. This chain links TRBV7-2 with TRBJ1-3, with 8 bases identical to TRBD1. The germline V gene encodes CDR1 SGHTA and CDR2 FQGNSA. V was pared by 5 bases and J by 4 bases, with 10 bases of the junction left unmatched. CDR3 length: 16 residues. DNA for the CDR3: TGTGCCAGCAGCCCCAATACAGGGGGAACGGGAAACACCATATATTTT. Its translation: CASSPNTGGTGNTIYF.

This chain uses TRBV10-3 with TRBJ2-1; 10 bases agree with TRBD1. J lost 6 bases, V lost 4 bases, and 0 bases had no gene match. Germline assignment: CDR1 ENHRY and CDR2 SYGVKD. The CDR3 totals 13 residues. The CDR3 region is CAISGTGGNEQFF. CDR3 nucleotide sequence: TGTGCCATCAGTGGGACAGGGGGCAATGAGCAGTTCTTC.

The chain carries TRBV20-1 and TRBJ1-2; the D is unclear. Trimming removed 5 bases at V and 5 bases at J, with 12 bases between. This CDR3 contains 12 residues. Germline V gives CDR1 DFQATT, CDR2 SNEGSKA (reference sequence). CDR3: CSALKSTYGYTF. CDR3 nucleotides: TGCAGTGCTCTTAAATCGACTTATGGCTACACCTTC.

The chain combines TRBV20-1 with TRBJ2-7, with D perhaps matching TRBD1 or TRBD2 (5 bases each). This CDR3 contains 14 residues. V was clipped by 7 bases and J by 4 bases, with 20 bases between them. CDR1 and CDR2 (germline): DFQATT, SNEGSKA (reference sequence). The CDR3 DNA reads TGCAGTGGGACGAGGGGATACGAGCTTTACGAGCAGTACTTC. It codes for CSGTRGYELYEQYF.

This clonotype was seen a few times. V usage is TRBV7-2 and J usage is TRBJ1-6; D remains unclear. CDR3 length: 15 amino acids. CDR1 is SGHTA and CDR2 is FQGNSA in the germline V gene. V lost 5 bases and J 13 bases, leaving 21 bases between the germline ends. The DNA of the CDR3 is TGTGCCAGCAGCCGCGAGGGTCCCATGTTGGGGCCCCTCCACTTT. This codes for CASSREGPMLGPLHF.

V usage is TRBV28 and J usage is TRBJ1-1; D uncertain. CDR3 length: 13 amino acids. CDR1 is MDHEN and CDR2 is SYDVKM in the germline V gene. Trimming shortened V by 8 bases and J by 0 bases, and 10 bases separated the two germline ends. In DNA form, the CDR3 reads TGTGCCAGCCTTCCGGGGATGAACACTGAAGCTTTCTTT. Its protein product is CASLPGMNTEAFF.

This clonotype has just a few counts. The J gene is TRBJ2-5, the V gene TRBV28, with D possibly being TRBD1 or TRBD2 (5 bases each). V dropped 10 bases and J dropped 5 bases, with 17 bases sitting between them. Germline CDR1 MDHEN, CDR2 SYDVKM. This CDR3 region has 13 residues. Here the CDR3 reads CANRTGDRETQYF. The CDR3 bases are TGTGCCAACAGGACCGGGGACCGGGAGACCCAGTACTTC.

This chain uses TRBV25-1 with TRBJ1-2, with D hard to call. Looked up from germline, CDR1 is MGHDK and CDR2 is SYGVNS. V lost 6 bases and J lost 4, with 21 bases in between. This CDR3 has 16 residues. The DNA of the CDR3 is TGTGCCAGCAGCCCCTCGGCCGGTCGGAGAGGCTATGGCTACACCTTC. The encoded protein is CASSPSAGRRGYGYTF.

This clonotype was counted only a few times. The CDR3 region is CSAKTGAASNQPQHF. CDR3 nucleotides: TGCAGTGCCAAGACAGGGGCGGCGAGCAATCAGCCCCAGCATTTT. V and J are TRBV20-1 and TRBJ1-5; 8 nucleotides match TRBD1. Germline trimming cut 6 bases from V and 1 base from J; bases unmatched to any gene: 8. Germline V CDR1 and CDR2: DFQATT, SNEGSKA (reference sequence). CDR3 length: 15 residues.

This clonotype occurred once. This rearrangement joins TRBV6-8 to TRBJ1-6; D uncertain. CDR1 is MNHGY and CDR2 is SAAAGT in the germline V gene. Trimming cost V 4 bases and J 10 bases, with 11 bases left between them. The CDR3 is 13 amino acids. CDR3 DNA sequence: TGTGCCAGCAGTTTCCAGCCACGCTCACCCCTCCACTTT. Amino acid sequence: CASSFQPRSPLHF.

This clonotype was detected once. V gene TRBV25-1 combines with J gene TRBJ2-7, with 7 nucleotides matching TRBD1. V lost 4 bases, J lost 2 bases, and 8 bases stayed unmatched. Germline V gives CDR1 MGHDK, CDR2 SYGVNS. The CDR3 sequence is 15 residues long. This CDR3 is CASSADDRDPYEQYF. The CDR3, as DNA: TGTGCCAGCAGTGCCGACGACAGGGACCCCTACGAGCAGTACTTC.

This clonotype occurred a few times. This chain joins TRBV7-2 and TRBJ2-7; D is ambiguous. Germline CDR1 SGHTA, CDR2 FQGNSA. The length of the CDR3 is 14 residues. V was pared by 5 bases and J by 6 bases, with 17 bases between. The CDR3 sequence: CASSLEFSHGEQYF. In DNA, the CDR3 is TGTGCCAGCAGCCTTGAATTCAGTCATGGCGAGCAGTACTTC.